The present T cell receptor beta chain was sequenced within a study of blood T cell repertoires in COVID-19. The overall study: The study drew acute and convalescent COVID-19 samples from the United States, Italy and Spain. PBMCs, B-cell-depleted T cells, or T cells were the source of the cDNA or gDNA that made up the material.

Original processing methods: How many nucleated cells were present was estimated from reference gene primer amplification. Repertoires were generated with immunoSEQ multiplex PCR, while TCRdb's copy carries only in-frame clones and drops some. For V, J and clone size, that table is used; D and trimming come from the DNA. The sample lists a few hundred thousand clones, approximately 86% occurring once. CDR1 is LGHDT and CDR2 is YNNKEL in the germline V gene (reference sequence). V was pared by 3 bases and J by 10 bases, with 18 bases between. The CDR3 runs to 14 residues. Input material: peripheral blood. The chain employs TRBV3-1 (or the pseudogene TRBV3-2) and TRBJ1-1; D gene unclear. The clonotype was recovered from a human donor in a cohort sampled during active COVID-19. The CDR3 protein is CASSQGEGMLGAFF. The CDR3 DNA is TGTGCCAGCAGCCAGGGAGAAGGGATGTTAGGAGCTTTCTTT.